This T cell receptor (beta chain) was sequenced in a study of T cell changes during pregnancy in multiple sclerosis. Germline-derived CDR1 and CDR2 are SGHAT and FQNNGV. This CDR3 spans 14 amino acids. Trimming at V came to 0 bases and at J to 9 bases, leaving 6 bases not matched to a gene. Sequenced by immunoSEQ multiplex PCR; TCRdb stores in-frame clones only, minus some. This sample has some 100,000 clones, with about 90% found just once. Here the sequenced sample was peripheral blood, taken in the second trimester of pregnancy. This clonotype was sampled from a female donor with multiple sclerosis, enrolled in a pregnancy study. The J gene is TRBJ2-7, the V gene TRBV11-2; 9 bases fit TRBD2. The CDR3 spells CASSLEGSGGLQYF. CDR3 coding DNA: TGTGCCAGCAGCTTAGAGGGTAGCGGGGGATTGCAGTACTTC.